This entry describes one TCR beta chain. Its cognate antigen is unknown. It was the approximately 130-subject validation cohort, separate from the roughly 700-subject first cohort, to which the donors belonged. The data were taken from a study of cytomegalovirus exposure and HLA in healthy donors. CDR3 length: 18 residues. Per the germline V gene, CDR1 is MNHEY and CDR2 is SMNVEV (reference sequence). V was pared by 5 bases and J by 5 bases, with 19 bases of the junction left unmatched. Profiled with immunoSEQ multiplex PCR; TCRdb holds only in-frame clones, not every one. Among 95,000 to 150,000 clones listed, more than 75% were seen once. Study-level results: CMV antigen specificity was confirmed in vitro for a few CMV-associated chains. Accounts indicate the classifier identified cytomegalovirus status with strong specificity and sensitivity. Later, an analysis found that TCR clusters from the first cohort tended to co-occur in the 120 or so validation repertoires.

This sequence joins TRBV27 and TRBJ1-1; 8 bases agree with TRBD1. The clonotype was recovered from a young woman in good health and CMV-seropositive. Sequencing was carried out using PBMCs. The CDR3 nucleotides are TGTGCCAGCAGTCTAACAGGGGGAGGGGGTCGTTACTGGACTGAAGCTTTCTTT. It yields the protein CASSLTGGGGRYWTEAFF.